A single sample gave rise to the 29 T cell receptor beta chains below, sequenced in a study of T cells in Graves' hyperthyroidism and ophthalmopathy. Amplified TCR beta CDR3 regions derived from RNA transcripts. TCR CDR3 underwent first-round RT-PCR with the HTBI primer set. TCRdb reanalysed the multiplex PCR reads using MiXCR and keeps one entry per CDR3 protein. The repertoire holds some 490,000 distinct CDR3 sequences, 20% to 25% seen once, with about 49% in the top ten. The sample comprised blood. The receptors here all came from a woman in her 70s with Graves' ophthalmopathy.

The table lists this clonotype with a few counts. The chain has TRBV3-1 and TRBJ2-1; 8 positions match TRBD2. The CDR3 covers 14 residues. The germline gives CDR1 LGHDT, CDR2 YNNKEL (reference sequence). Trimming took 6 bases from V and 2 from J; bases not matched to a gene: 3. CDR3 in DNA: TGTGCCAGCAGGGGTAGCGGGACCTACAATGAGCAGTTCTTC. Protein product: CASRGSGTYNEQFF.

Comment on this clonotype: Given a much more abundant clone one base away, this may be a read error. The chain couples TRBV6-2 or TRBV6-3 to TRBJ1-2, with 8 bases lining up with TRBD1. Germline loops: CDR1 MNHEY, CDR2 SVGEGT. CDR3 length: 14 amino acids. This chain's CDR3 is CASSYSTGVNGCTF. The CDR3 DNA reads as TGTGCCAGCAGTTACTCGACAGGGGTAAATGGCTGCACCTTC.

The chain uses TRBV29-1 and TRBJ1-2; D remains unclear. CDR1 is SQVTM, CDR2 ANQGSEA, per germline. CDR3 length: 15 residues. Trimming left V 4 bases short and J 4 bases short, with 19 bases between. The CDR3, as DNA: TGCAGCGTTGCATTGGCCGGGCAGGAAACCTATGGCTACACCTTC. The encoded protein is CSVALAGQETYGYTF. Filled out from reference TRBV29-1 and TRBJ1-2, the complete variable domain reads SAVISQKPSRDICQRGTSLTIQCQVDSQVTMMFWYRQQPGQSLTLIATANQGSEATYESGFVIDKFPISRPNLTFSTLTVSNMSPEDSSIYLCSVALAGQETYGYTFGSGTRLTVV.

The sample holds many counts of this clonotype. J is TRBJ1-2 and V is TRBV20-1, with unresolved D. The CDR3 has 13 residues. The V end was cut by 3 bases, the J end by 4 bases, with 12 bases between. Germline values: CDR1 DFQATT, CDR2 SNEGSKA (reference sequence). In nucleotides, the CDR3 is TGCAGTGCTAGTAGGGCGCGAGGCTATGGCTACACCTTC. Its protein is CSASRARGYGYTF.

This chain joins TRBV18 and TRBJ1-2, with 8 bases identical to TRBD1. Germline values: CDR1 KGHSH, CDR2 LQKENI. The CDR3 is made up of 15 amino acids. V lost 4 bases, J lost 4 bases, and 8 bases stayed unmatched. CDR3 nucleotides: TGTGCCAGCTCACTCTCAAGGGACAGGCCCTATGGCTACACCTTC. It is translated as CASSLSRDRPYGYTF.

The chain recombines TRBV20-1 with TRBJ1-2; D gene uncertain. The ends were cut back, 3 bases at V and 5 bases at J, with 10 bases in the middle. Looked up from germline, CDR1 is DFQATT and CDR2 is SNEGSKA (reference sequence). This CDR3 region has 12 residues. DNA for the CDR3: TGCAGTGCTAGGAGGTCAGATTATGGCTACACCTTC. Residues: CSARRSDYGYTF.

The chain has TRBV9 and TRBJ1-1; 7 bases line up with TRBD1. The CDR3 contains 16 residues. Germline lookup yields CDR1 SGDLS and CDR2 YYNGEE. The junction had 24 bases not matched to a gene; V was cut back by 10 bases and J by 9 bases. The CDR3 DNA reads as TGTGCCTCCCGACTTAGTCCGGGGTCAGAAGGGGGCAAAGCTTTCTTT. It codes for CASRLSPGSEGGKAFF.

This chain joins TRBV4-1 and TRBJ1-5; possibly TRBD1 for D (6 bases). CDR1 MGHRA and CDR2 YSYEKL come from the germline V gene. V lost 4 bases and J 3 bases, leaving 16 bases between the germline ends. The CDR3 is 16 amino acids. CDR3 loop: CASSPIRQDLNQPQHF. CDR3 sequence (DNA): TGCGCCAGCAGCCCAATCAGACAGGACCTCAATCAGCCCCAGCATTTT.

The CDR3, as DNA: TGTGCCAGTAGTCTCGGGCACAATGGCAATGAGCAGTTCTTC. It codes for CASSLGHNGNEQFF. The J gene is TRBJ2-1, the V gene TRBV19, with D unclear. This CDR3 is built from 14 residues. Germline loops: CDR1 LNHDA, CDR2 SQIVND (reference sequence). V lost 5 bases and J 6 bases, leaving 14 bases between the germline ends.

This clonotype was recorded many times. The chain couples TRBV20-1 to TRBJ2-3; 8 nucleotides match TRBD1. Unmatched junction bases numbered 7, after V lost 4 bases and J lost 1 base. The CDR3 loop spans 15 amino acids. CDR1 and CDR2 (germline): DFQATT, SNEGSKA (reference sequence). The CDR3 sequence: CSATKQGVGTDTQYF. The CDR3 region has the DNA TGCAGTGCTACCAAACAGGGGGTGGGCACAGATACGCAGTATTTT.

Notes on this clonotype: This may be a read error, as it is one base from a much larger clone. The CDR3 protein is CASNRETYSEQFF. In DNA, the CDR3 is TGTGCCAGTAACAGGGAGACCTACAGTGAGCAGTTCTTC. The genes are TRBV2 and TRBJ2-1; a possible D gene is TRBD1 (6 bases). This CDR3 contains 13 residues. CDR1 and CDR2 (germline): SNHLY, FYNNEI.

The chain combines TRBV28 with TRBJ2-7; TRBD1 matches at 7 bases. Trimming cost V 5 bases and J 5 bases; bases outside gene matches: 9. CDR1 and CDR2 from the germline V gene are MDHEN and SYDVKM. CDR3 size: 14 residues. CDR3 in amino acids: CASSTRQGRHEQYF. CDR3 DNA sequence: TGTGCCAGCAGTACCCGACAGGGACGCCACGAGCAGTACTTC.

This clonotype was seen repeatedly, ten times or more. This chain uses TRBV20-1 with TRBJ1-1; D is perhaps TRBD1 (5 bases). Germline V gene data show CDR1 as DFQATT and CDR2 as SNEGSKA (reference sequence). CDR3 length: 12 amino acids. Trimming took off 5 bases at V and 0 bases at J, with 7 bases between the two ends. CDR3 DNA sequence: TGCAGTGCTCCAGGGATGAACACTGAAGCTTTCTTT. This codes for CSAPGMNTEAFF.

This clonotype was found a few times. V usage is TRBV30 and J usage is TRBJ1-6, with TRBD1 as a possible D gene (5 bases). Looked up from germline, CDR1 is GTSNPN and CDR2 is SVGIG (reference sequence). Trimming pared 0 bases from V and 9 bases from J, leaving 18 bases between. This CDR3 has 16 residues. The CDR3 nucleotides read TGTGCCTGGAGTGTAGCGTCGGGGACGGATTTTTCACCCCTCCACTTT. Amino acids: CAWSVASGTDFSPLHF. Together with reference TRBV30 and TRBJ1-6, the CDR3 gives the full variable domain: SQTIHQWPATLVQPVGSPLSLECTVEGTSNPNLYWYRQAAGRGLQLLFYSVGIGQISSEVPQNLSASRPQDRQFILSSKKLLLSDSGFYLCAWSVASGTDFSPLHFGNGTRLTVT.

This clonotype showed up just once. The gene calls are TRBV19 and TRBJ1-2; no clear D. CDR3 length: 13 residues. Trimming shortened V by 1 base and J by 0 bases, and 3 bases separated the two germline ends. In germline, CDR1 is LNHDA, CDR2 SQIVND (reference sequence). CDR3 DNA sequence: TGTGCCAGTAGTATAGTTACTAACTATGGCTACACCTTC. It specifies CASSIVTNYGYTF.

This clonotype appeared a few times. The chain couples TRBV20-1 to TRBJ1-5, with D unresolved. V gave up 3 bases and J gave up 7 bases, with 7 bases separating them. The CDR3 runs to 11 residues. Germline assignment: CDR1 DFQATT and CDR2 SNEGSKA (reference sequence). The CDR3 DNA reads as TGCAGTGCTAGTTCGGGACAGCCCCAGCATTTT. Encoded protein: CSASSGQPQHF.

As to this clonotype: Its ends do not fully match the called genes, so a read error is possible. The chain carries TRBV6-1 and TRBJ2-3; D is possibly TRBD1 (5 bases). CDR1 and CDR2 from the germline V gene are MNHNS and SASEGT. This CDR3 comprises 13 residues. CDR3 nucleotide sequence: TGTGCCAGCAGATCCGGACACCCAGATACACAGTATTTT. Its translation: CASRSGHPDTQYF.

This clonotype was recorded many times. The chain links TRBV12-3 or TRBV12-4 to TRBJ1-5; D is unresolved. Trimming cost V 2 bases and J 6 bases, with 8 bases left between them. This CDR3 is built from 13 residues. CDR3 DNA: TGTGCCAGCAGTTTATTCTCAGGTCAGCCCCAGCATTTT. Amino acids: CASSLFSGQPQHF.

CDR3 sequence (DNA): TGTGCGACGTTAAGGACTAGCGGGAGGTTTGATACGCAGTATTTT. Amino acid sequence: CATLRTSGRFDTQYF. The chain has TRBV7-8 and TRBJ2-3; 14 nucleotides align to TRBD2. From germline, CDR1 is SGHVS and CDR2 FQNEAQ. The CDR3 spans 15 residues. The variable domain in full, completed from reference TRBV7-8 and TRBJ2-3, reads GAGVSQSPRYKVAKRGQDVALRCDPISGHVSLFWYQQALGQGPEFLTYFQNEAQLDKSGLPSDRFFAERPEGSVSTLKIQRTQQEDSAVYLCATLRTSGRFDTQYFGPGTRLTVL.

This clonotype was seen only a few times. The chain links TRBV19 to TRBJ2-2; 10 bases fit TRBD1. V lost 4 bases, J lost 2 bases, and 7 bases stayed unmatched. The CDR3 covers 17 residues. Germline CDR1 LNHDA, CDR2 SQIVND (reference sequence). DNA of the CDR3: TGTGCCAGTAGTAGATCCGGGACAGGGGCTAACACCGGGGAGCTGTTTTTT. This translates into CASSRSGTGANTGELFF.

This clonotype has at least ten counts. This rearrangement joins TRBV27 to TRBJ2-7; unclear D gene. Trimming removed 5 bases at V and 0 bases at J, with 8 bases between. Germline values: CDR1 MNHEY, CDR2 SMNVEV (reference sequence). The CDR3 contains 13 residues. The CDR3 region has the DNA TGTGCCAGCAGTCCCCCAGCCTCCTACGAGCAGTACTTC. It translates to CASSPPASYEQYF.

This chain links TRBV6-1 with TRBJ2-7, with TRBD2 matching 13 bases. The length of the CDR3 is 17 residues. Per germline, CDR1 MNHNS and CDR2 SASEGT. J was trimmed by 4 bases and V by 3 bases; bases with no gene match: 9. The CDR3 sequence is CASSERQGLAGAYEQYF. CDR3 DNA: TGTGCCAGCAGTGAGCGACAAGGACTAGCGGGAGCATACGAGCAGTACTTC.

Ten or more counts support this clonotype. V usage is TRBV20-1 and J usage is TRBJ1-2, with no clear D. The CDR3 is made up of 12 amino acids. From germline, CDR1 is DFQATT and CDR2 SNEGSKA (reference sequence). Trimming stripped 3 bases from V and 4 bases from J, with 9 bases between. The CDR3 sequence is CSASEGAYGYTF. CDR3 bases: TGCAGTGCTAGTGAAGGCGCCTATGGCTACACCTTC.

The chain couples TRBV5-1 to TRBJ2-2, with TRBD2 identical over 8 bases. The CDR3 extends over 16 amino acids. Germline values: CDR1 SGHRS, CDR2 YFSETQ. V lost 0 bases and J lost 7; bases outside the gene matches: 8. The CDR3 region has the DNA TGCGCCAGCAGCTTGGCCGCAGCGGGAGTGGGCGGGGAGCTGTTTTTT. Its protein product is CASSLAAAGVGGELFF.

A word on this clonotype: This may stem from a read error, because a much larger clone lies one nucleotide away. The chain joins TRBV28 to TRBJ2-2; 7 bases line up with TRBD1. In germline, CDR1 is MDHEN, CDR2 SYDVKM. The CDR3 has 15 amino acids. V lost 6 bases to trimming and J lost 4 bases; unmatched junction nucleotides: 8. CDR3 loop: CASRQGETITGELFF. The DNA for the CDR3 is TGTGCCAGCAGGCAGGGGGAAACGATCACCGGGGAGCTGTTTTTT.

The V gene is TRBV20-1, the J gene TRBJ2-5; maybe TRBD2 (6 bases). CDR1 is DFQATT, CDR2 SNEGSKA, per germline (reference sequence). The germline V and J ends were trimmed by 6 bases and 12 bases, with 17 bases remaining between them. There are 11 residues in the CDR3. CDR3 residues: CSASGGPVEYF. CDR3 DNA sequence: TGCAGTGCCTCCGGAGGGCCGGTGGAGTACTTC.

The chain has TRBV7-2 and TRBJ2-4; tentatively, D is TRBD1 (5 bases). The germline V gene has CDR1 SGHTA and CDR2 FQGNSA. The V and J ends lost 6 bases and 1 base respectively, with 19 bases between them. CDR3 length: 17 residues. CDR3 sequence: CASRPTQGPLAKNIQYF. CDR3 nucleotides: TGTGCCAGCAGACCAACCCAGGGTCCACTCGCCAAAAACATTCAGTACTTC. The entire variable domain, with the rest obtained from reference TRBV7-2 and TRBJ2-4, is as follows: GAGVSQSPSNKVTEKGKDVELRCDPISGHTALYWYRQSLGQGLEFLIYFQGNSAPDKSGLPSDRFSAERTGGSVSTLTIQRTQQEDSAVYLCASRPTQGPLAKNIQYFGAGTRLSVL.

The chain uses TRBV14 and TRBJ2-1; a weak D match, TRBD2 (5 bases). Germline values: CDR1 SGHDN, CDR2 FVKESK. V shed 2 bases and J shed 9 bases, with 8 bases lying between them. This CDR3 comprises 12 residues. The CDR3: CASSQQRIEQFF. The CDR3 DNA is TGTGCCAGCAGCCAACAGCGGATTGAGCAGTTCTTC.

The genes are TRBV6-6 and TRBJ2-3; 11 bases agree with TRBD2. Per germline, CDR1 MNHNY and CDR2 SVGAGI (reference sequence). CDR3 size: 16 residues. The J segment lost 3 bases and the V segment lost 2 bases, leaving 4 bases of the junction unmatched. The DNA of the CDR3 is TGTGCCAGCAGTTACCCCGTAGCGGGAGGGACAGATACGCAGTATTTT. Translated: CASSYPVAGGTDTQYF.